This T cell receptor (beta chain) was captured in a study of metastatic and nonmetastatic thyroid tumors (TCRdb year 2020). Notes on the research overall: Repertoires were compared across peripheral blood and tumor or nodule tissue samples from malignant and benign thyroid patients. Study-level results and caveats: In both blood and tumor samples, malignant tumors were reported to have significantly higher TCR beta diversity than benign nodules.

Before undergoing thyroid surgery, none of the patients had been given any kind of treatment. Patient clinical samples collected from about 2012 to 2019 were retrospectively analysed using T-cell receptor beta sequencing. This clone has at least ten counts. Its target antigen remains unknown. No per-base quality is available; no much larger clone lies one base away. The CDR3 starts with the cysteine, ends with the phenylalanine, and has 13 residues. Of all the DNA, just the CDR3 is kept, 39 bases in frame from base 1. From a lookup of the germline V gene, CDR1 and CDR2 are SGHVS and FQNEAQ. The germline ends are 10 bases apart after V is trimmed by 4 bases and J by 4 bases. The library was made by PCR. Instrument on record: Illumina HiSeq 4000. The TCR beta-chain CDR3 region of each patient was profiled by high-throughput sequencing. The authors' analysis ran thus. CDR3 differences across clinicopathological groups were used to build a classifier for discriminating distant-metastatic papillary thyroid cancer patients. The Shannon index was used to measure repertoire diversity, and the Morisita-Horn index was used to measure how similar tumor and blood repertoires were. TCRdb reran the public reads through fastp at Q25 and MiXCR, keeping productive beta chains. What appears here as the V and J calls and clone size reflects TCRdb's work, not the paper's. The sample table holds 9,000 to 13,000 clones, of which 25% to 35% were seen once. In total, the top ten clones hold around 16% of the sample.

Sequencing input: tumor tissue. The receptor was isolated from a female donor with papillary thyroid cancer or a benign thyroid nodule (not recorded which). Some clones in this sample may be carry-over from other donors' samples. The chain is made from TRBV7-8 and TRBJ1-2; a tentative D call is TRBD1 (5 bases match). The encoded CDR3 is CASSSADSYGYTF. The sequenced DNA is TGTGCCAGCAGCTCGGCTGACAGCTATGGCTACACCTTC.